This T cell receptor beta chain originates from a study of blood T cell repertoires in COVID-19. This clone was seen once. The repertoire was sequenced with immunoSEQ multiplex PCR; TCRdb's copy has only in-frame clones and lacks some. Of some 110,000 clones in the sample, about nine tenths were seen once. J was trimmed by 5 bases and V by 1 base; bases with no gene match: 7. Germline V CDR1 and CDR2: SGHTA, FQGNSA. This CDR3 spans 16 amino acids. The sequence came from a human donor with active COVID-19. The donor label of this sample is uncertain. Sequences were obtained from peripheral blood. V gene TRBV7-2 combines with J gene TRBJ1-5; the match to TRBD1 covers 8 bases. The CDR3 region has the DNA TGTGCCAGCAGCTTAGAACCCCAGACAGGGGATCAGCCCCAGCATTTT. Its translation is CASSLEPQTGDQPQHF. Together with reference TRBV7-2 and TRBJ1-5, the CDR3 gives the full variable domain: GAGVSQSPSNKVTEKGKDVELRCDPISGHTALYWYRQSLGQGLEFLIYFQGNSAPDKSGLPSDRFSAERTGGSVSTLTIQRTQQEDSAVYLCASSLEPQTGDQPQHFGDGTRLSIL.